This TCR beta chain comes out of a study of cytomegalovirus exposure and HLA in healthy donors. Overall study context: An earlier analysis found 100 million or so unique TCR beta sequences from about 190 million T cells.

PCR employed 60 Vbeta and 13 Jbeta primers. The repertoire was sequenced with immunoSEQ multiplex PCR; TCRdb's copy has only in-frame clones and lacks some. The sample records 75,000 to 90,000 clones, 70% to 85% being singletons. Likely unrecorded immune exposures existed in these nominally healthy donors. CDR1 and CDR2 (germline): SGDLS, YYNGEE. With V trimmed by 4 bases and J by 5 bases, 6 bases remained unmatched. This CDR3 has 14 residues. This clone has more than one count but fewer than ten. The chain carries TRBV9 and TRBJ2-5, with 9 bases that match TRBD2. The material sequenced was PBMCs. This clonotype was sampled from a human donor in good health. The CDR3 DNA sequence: TGTGCCAGCAGCTCCCTAGCGGGGATTGAGACCCAGTACTTC. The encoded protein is CASSSLAGIETQYF.